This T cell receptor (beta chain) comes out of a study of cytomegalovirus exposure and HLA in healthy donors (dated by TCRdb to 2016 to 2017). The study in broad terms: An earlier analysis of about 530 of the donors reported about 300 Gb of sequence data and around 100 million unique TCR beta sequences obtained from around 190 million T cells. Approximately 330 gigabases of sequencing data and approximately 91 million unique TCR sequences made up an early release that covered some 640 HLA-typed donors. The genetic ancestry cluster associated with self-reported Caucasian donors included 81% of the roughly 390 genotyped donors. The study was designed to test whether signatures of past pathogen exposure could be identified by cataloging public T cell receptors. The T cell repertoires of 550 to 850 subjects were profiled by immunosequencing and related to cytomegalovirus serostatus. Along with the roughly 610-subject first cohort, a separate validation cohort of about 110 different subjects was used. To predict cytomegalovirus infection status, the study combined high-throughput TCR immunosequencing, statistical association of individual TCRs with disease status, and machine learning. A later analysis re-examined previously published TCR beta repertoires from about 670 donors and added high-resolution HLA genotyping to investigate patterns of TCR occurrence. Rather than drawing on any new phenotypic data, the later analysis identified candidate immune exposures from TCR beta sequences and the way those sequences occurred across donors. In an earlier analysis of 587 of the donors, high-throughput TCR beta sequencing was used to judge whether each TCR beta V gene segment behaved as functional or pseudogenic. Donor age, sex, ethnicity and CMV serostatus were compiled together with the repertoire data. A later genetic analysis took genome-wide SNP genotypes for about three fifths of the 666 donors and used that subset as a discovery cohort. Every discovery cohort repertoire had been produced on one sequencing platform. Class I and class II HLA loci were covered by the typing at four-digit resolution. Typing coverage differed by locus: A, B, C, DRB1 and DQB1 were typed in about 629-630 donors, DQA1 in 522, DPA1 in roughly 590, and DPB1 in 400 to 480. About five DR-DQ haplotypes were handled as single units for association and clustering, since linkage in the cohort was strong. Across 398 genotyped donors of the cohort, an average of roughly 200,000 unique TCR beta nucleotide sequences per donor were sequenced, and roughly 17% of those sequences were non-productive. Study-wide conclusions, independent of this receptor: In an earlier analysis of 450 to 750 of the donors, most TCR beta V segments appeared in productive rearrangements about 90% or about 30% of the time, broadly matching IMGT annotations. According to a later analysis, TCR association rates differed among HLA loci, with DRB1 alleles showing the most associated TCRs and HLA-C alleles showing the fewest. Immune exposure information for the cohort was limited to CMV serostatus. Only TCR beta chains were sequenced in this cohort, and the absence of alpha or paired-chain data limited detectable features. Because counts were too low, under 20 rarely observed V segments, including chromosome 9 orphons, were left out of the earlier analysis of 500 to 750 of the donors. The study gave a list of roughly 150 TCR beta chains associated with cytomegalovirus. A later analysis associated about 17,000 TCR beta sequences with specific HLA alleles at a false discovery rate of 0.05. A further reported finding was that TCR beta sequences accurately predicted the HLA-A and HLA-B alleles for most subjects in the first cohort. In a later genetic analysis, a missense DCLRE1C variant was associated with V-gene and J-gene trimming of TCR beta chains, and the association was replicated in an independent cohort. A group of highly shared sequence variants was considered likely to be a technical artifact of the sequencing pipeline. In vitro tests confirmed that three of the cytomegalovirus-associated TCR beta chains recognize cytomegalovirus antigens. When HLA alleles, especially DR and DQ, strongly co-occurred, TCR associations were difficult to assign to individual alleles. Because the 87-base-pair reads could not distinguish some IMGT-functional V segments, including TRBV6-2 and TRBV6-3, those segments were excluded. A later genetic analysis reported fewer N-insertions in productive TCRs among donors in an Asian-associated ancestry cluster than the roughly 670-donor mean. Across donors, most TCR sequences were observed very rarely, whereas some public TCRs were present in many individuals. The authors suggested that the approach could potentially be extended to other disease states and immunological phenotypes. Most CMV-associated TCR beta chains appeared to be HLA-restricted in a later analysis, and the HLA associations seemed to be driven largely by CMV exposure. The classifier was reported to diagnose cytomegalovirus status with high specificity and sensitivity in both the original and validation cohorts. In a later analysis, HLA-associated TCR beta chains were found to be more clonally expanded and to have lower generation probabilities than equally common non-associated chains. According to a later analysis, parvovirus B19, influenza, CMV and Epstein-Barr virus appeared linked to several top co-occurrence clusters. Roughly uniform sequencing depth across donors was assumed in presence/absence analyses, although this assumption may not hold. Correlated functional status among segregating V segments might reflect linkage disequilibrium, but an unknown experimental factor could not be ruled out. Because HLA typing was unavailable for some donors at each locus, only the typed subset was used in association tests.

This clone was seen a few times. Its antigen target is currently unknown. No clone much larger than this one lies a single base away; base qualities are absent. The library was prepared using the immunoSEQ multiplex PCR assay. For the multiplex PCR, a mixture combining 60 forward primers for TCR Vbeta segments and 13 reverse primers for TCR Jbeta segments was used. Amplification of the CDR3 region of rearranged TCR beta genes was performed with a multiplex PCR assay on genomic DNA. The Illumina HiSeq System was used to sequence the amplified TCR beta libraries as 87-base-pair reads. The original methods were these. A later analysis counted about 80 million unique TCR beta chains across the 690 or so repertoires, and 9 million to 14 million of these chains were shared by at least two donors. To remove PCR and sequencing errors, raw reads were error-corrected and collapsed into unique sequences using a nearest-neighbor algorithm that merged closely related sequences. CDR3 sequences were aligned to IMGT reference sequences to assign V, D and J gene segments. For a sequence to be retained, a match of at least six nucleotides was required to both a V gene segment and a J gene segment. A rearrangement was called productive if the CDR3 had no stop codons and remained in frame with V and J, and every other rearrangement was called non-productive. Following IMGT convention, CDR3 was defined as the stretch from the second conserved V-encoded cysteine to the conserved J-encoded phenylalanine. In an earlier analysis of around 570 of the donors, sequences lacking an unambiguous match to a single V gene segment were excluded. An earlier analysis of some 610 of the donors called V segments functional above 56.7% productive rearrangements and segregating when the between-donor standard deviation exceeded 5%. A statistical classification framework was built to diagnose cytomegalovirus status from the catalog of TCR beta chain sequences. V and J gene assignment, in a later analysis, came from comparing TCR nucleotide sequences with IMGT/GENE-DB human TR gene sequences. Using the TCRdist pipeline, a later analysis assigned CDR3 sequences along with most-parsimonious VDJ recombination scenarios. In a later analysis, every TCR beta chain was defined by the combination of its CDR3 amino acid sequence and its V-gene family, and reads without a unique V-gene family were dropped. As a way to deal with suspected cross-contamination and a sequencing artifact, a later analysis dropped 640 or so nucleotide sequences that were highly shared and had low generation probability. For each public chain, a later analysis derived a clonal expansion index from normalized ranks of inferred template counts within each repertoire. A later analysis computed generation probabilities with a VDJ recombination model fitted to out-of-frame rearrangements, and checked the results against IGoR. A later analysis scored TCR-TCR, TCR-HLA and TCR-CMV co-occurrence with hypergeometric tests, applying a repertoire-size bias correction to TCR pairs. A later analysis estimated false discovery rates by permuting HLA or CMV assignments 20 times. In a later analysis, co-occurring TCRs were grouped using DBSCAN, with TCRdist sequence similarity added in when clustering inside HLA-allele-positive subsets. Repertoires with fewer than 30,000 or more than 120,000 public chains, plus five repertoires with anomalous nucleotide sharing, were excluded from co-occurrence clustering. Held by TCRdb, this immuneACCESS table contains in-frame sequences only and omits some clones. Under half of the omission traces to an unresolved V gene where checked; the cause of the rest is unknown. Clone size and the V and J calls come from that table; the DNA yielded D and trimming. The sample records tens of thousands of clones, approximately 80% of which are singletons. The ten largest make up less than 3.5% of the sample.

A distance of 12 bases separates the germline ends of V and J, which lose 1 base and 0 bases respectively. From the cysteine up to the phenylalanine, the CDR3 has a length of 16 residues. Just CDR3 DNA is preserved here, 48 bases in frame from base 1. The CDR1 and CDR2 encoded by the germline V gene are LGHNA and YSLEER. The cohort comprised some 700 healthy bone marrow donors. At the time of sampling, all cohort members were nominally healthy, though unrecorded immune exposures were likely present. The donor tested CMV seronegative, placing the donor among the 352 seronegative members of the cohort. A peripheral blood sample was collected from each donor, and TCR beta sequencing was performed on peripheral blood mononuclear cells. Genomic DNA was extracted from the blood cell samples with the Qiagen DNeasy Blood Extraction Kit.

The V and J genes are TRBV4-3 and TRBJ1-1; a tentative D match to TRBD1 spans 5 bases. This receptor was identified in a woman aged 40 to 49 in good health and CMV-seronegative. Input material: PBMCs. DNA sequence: TGCGCCAGCAGCCAAGGTACGGGACTCCTGAACACTGAAGCTTTCTTT. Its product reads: CASSQGTGLLNTEAFF.